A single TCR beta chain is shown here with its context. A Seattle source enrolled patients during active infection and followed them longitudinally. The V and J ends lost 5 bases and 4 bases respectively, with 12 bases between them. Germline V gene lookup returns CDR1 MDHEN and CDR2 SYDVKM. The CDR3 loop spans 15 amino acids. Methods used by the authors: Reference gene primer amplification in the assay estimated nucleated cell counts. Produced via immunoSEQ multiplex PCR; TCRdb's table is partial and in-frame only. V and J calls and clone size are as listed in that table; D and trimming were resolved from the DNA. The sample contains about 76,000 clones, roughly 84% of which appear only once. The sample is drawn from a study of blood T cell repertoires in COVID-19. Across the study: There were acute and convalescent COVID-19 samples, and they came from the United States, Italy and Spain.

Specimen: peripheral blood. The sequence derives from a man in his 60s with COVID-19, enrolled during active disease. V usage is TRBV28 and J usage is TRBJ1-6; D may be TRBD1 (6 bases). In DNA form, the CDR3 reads TGTGCCAGCAGTAAATCGACAGGTTATAATTCACCCCTCCACTTT. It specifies CASSKSTGYNSPLHF.